This entry lists 31 T cell receptor beta chains sequenced from one sample in a study of blood T cell repertoires in COVID-19. Produced via immunoSEQ multiplex PCR; TCRdb's table is partial and in-frame only. This sample carries about 110,000 clones, 60% to 80% of them seen once, and the ten largest clones take about a sixth. The specimen sequenced was peripheral blood. All receptors derive from a woman of 80 years or more with active or convalescent COVID-19.

The chain links TRBV7-6 to TRBJ2-7, with a weak D call TRBD2 (5 bases). This CDR3 region has 15 residues. The germline V and J ends were trimmed by 5 bases and 6 bases, with 20 bases remaining between them. The germline gives CDR1 SGHVS, CDR2 FNYEAQ. DNA for the CDR3: TGTGCCAGCAGCGCCGGACGATTGGGCCGGGGCGAGCAGTACTTC. Translating gives CASSAGRLGRGEQYF.

The chain has TRBV6-2 or TRBV6-3 and TRBJ1-5, with a possible D match to TRBD1 (5 bases). There are 17 residues in the CDR3. Germline V lookup: CDR1 MNHEY, CDR2 SVGEGT. V was clipped by 2 bases and J by 5 bases, with 19 bases between them. CDR3: CASSYAPGLSFDQPQHF. CDR3 DNA sequence: TGTGCCAGCAGTTACGCGCCGGGACTCTCCTTCGATCAGCCCCAGCATTTT.

The rearrangement joins TRBV20-1 to TRBJ2-5; weak D call: TRBD2 (5 bases). The V end lost 3 bases, the J end lost 1 base, and 12 bases lay between the germline ends. This CDR3 spans 14 amino acids. CDR1 DFQATT and CDR2 SNEGSKA come from the germline V gene (reference sequence). The CDR3 loop reads CSASKTRVQETQYF. CDR3 coding DNA: TGCAGTGCTAGTAAGACGAGGGTCCAAGAGACCCAGTACTTC.

The rearrangement uses TRBV7-9 and TRBJ2-7, with 7 bases matching TRBD2. V lost 8 bases to trimming and J lost 3 bases; unmatched junction nucleotides: 10. Germline values: CDR1 SEHNR, CDR2 FQNEAQ (reference sequence). The CDR3 runs to 14 residues. The CDR3 loop reads CASLRTGGNYEQYF. CDR3 nucleotide sequence: TGTGCCAGCCTCCGGACCGGGGGGAACTACGAGCAGTACTTC.

The V and J genes are TRBV7-9 and TRBJ2-7; 10 bases match TRBD2. This CDR3 region has 14 residues. Trimming removed 5 bases from V and 6 bases from J; junction bases left unmatched: 7. Germline V gene sequence: CDR1 SEHNR, CDR2 FQNEAQ (reference sequence). The CDR3 sequence: CASSQTSGISEQYF. CDR3 nucleotide sequence: TGTGCCAGCAGCCAAACTAGCGGGATCAGCGAGCAGTACTTC.

The J gene is TRBJ2-2, the V gene TRBV5-4, with D possibly matching TRBD2 (5 bases). This CDR3 is built from 14 residues. Trimming left V 4 bases short and J 5 bases short, with 12 bases between. CDR1 SGHNT and CDR2 YYREEE come from the germline V gene (reference sequence). DNA of the CDR3: TGTGCCAGCAGCGCGGGTCTTGGGACCGGGGAGCTGTTTTTT. The encoded protein is CASSAGLGTGELFF.

In nucleotides, the CDR3 is TGTGCCAGCAGCGTTGCGCCGGTCTTCACCGGGGAGCTGTTTTTT. This gives the protein CASSVAPVFTGELFF. The chain couples TRBV9 to TRBJ2-2, with D unresolved. V lost 2 bases to trimming and J lost 4 bases, with 12 bases between them. The CDR3 sequence is 15 residues long. Per germline, CDR1 SGDLS and CDR2 YYNGEE.

The J gene is TRBJ1-2, the V gene TRBV11-2; 7 positions agree with TRBD1. From germline, CDR1 is SGHAT and CDR2 FQNNGV. V gave up 1 base and J gave up 5 bases; unmatched junction bases: 10. The CDR3 runs to 16 residues. CDR3 sequence (DNA): TGTGCCAGCAGCTTAGGGGGGGACAGACGATTGTATGGCTACACCTTC. It codes for CASSLGGDRRLYGYTF. Variable domain in full (rest from reference TRBV11-2 and TRBJ1-2): EAGVAQSPRYKIIEKRQSVAFWCNPISGHATLYWYQQILGQGPKLLIQFQNNGVVDDSQLPKDRFSAERLKGVDSTLKIQPAKLEDSAVYLCASSLGGDRRLYGYTFGSGTRLTVV.

Only one count was recorded for this clone. The V call is TRBV7-2, the J call TRBJ2-7; D remains unclear. The V and J ends lost 1 base and 1 base respectively, with 8 bases between them. The CDR3 totals 14 residues. Looked up from germline, CDR1 is SGHTA and CDR2 is FQGNSA. The CDR3 spells CASSLGYSSYEQYF. The CDR3, as DNA: TGTGCCAGCAGCTTAGGTTACAGTTCCTACGAGCAGTACTTC.

For the CDR3, the DNA is TGTGCCAGCAGGGAGTCGGGAGCACATGAGCAGTTCTTC. Residues: CASRESGAHEQFF. The J gene is TRBJ2-1, the V gene TRBV7-9; D is perhaps TRBD2 (6 bases). V was shortened by 6 bases and J by 8 bases, with 14 bases between the two germline ends. Germline loops: CDR1 SEHNR, CDR2 FQNEAQ (reference sequence). The CDR3 is 13 residues long. Together with reference TRBV7-9 and TRBJ2-1, the CDR3 gives the full variable domain: DTGVSQNPRHKITKRGQNVTFRCDPISEHNRLYWYRQTLGQGPEFLTYFQNEAQLEKSRLLSDRFSAERPKGSFSTLEIQRTEQGDSAMYLCASRESGAHEQFFGPGTRLTVL.

This rearrangement joins TRBV5-6 to TRBJ2-2; 9 bases are a match to TRBD1. The V gene end was trimmed by 2 bases and the J gene end by 3 bases; junction bases not matched to a gene: 2. This CDR3 spans 15 amino acids. Germline CDR1 SGHDT, CDR2 YYEEEE. The CDR3 reads CASSLTGGYTGELFF. CDR3 nucleotide sequence: TGTGCCAGCAGCTTAACAGGGGGCTACACCGGGGAGCTGTTTTTT.

The V gene is TRBV18, the J gene TRBJ2-3, with D maybe TRBD1 (5 bases). The CDR3 covers 14 residues. Trimming cost V 3 bases and J 1 base, with 8 bases left between them. Germline V lookup: CDR1 KGHSH, CDR2 LQKENI. The CDR3: CASSPVQGTDTQYF. The DNA for the CDR3 is TGTGCCAGCTCACCCGTACAGGGCACAGATACGCAGTATTTT.

The J gene is TRBJ2-5, the V gene TRBV5-1; 12 bases map to TRBD2. This CDR3 is built from 15 residues. The V segment lost 7 bases and the J segment 7 bases; nucleotides outside the gene matches: 11. Germline V gene data show CDR1 as SGHRS and CDR2 as YFSETQ. The CDR3 coding sequence is TGCGCCAGCTCGACGAGACTAGCGGGAGAGGGGACCCAGTACTTC. Its translation is CASSTRLAGEGTQYF.

This CDR3 reads CASSSNYRDTNSPLHF. The DNA of the CDR3 is TGCGCCAGCAGCTCAAACTACAGGGACACTAATTCACCCCTCCACTTT. The V call is TRBV5-1, the J call TRBJ1-6, with D tentatively TRBD1 (6 bases). The CDR3 covers 16 residues. Germline V gives CDR1 SGHRS, CDR2 YFSETQ. The germline V and J ends were trimmed by 3 bases and 6 bases, with 16 bases remaining between them.

The J gene is TRBJ1-5, the V gene TRBV2; D gene unclear. Germline loops: CDR1 SNHLY, CDR2 FYNNEI. The V gene lost 7 bases and the J gene lost 0 bases, with 7 bases spanning the gap. The CDR3 has 13 amino acids. As DNA, the CDR3 is TGTGCCAGCAAGAGTTATAGCAATCAGCCCCAGCATTTT. Its translation: CASKSYSNQPQHF.

This sequence joins TRBV7-9 and TRBJ2-5, with TRBD1 matching over 8 bases. V shed 5 bases and J 1 base; nucleotides not matched to a gene: 6. The CDR3 runs 15 residues. Germline assignment: CDR1 SEHNR and CDR2 FQNEAQ (reference sequence). In DNA form, the CDR3 reads TGTGCCAGCAGCACGAGGACAGGGCGCCAAGAGACCCAGTACTTC. Protein sequence: CASSTRTGRQETQYF.

This clone was observed at least ten times. This chain joins TRBV29-1 and TRBJ2-6; 12 bases are shared with TRBD1. The CDR3 extends over 14 amino acids. The germline gives CDR1 SQVTM, CDR2 ANQGSEA. Trimming cost V 6 bases and J 9 bases; bases outside gene matches: 6. The CDR3 coding sequence is TGCAGCGTCGCCGGGACAGGGGGCGACAACGTCCTGACTTTC. It encodes CSVAGTGGDNVLTF.

There are a few counts of this clone. The chain links TRBV7-9 to TRBJ2-7; TRBD1 is a possible D gene (6 bases). The CDR3 contains 15 residues. Germline V gene lookup returns CDR1 SEHNR and CDR2 FQNEAQ (reference sequence). The ends were cut back, 1 base at V and 0 bases at J, with 10 bases in the middle. The CDR3 sequence is CASSLDTGSSYEQYF. The CDR3 DNA follows: TGTGCCAGCAGCTTAGACACAGGGAGCTCCTACGAGCAGTACTTC.

V is TRBV6-4 and J is TRBJ2-3; D is uncertain. The germline V and J ends were trimmed by 3 bases and 0 bases, with 7 bases remaining between them. This CDR3 contains 14 residues. Germline lookup yields CDR1 MRHNA and CDR2 SNTAGT. In DNA form, the CDR3 reads TGTGCCAGCAGTGAGTTAGCTAGCACAGATACGCAGTATTTT. Its translation: CASSELASTDTQYF.

J is TRBJ2-3 and V is TRBV11-2; D not certain. V lost 0 bases to trimming and J lost 0 bases, with 4 bases between them. The CDR3 is 14 residues long. Germline V CDR1 and CDR2: SGHAT, FQNNGV. The chain's CDR3 is CASSLDLSTDTQYF. The CDR3, as DNA: TGTGCCAGCAGCTTAGACCTTAGCACAGATACGCAGTATTTT.

The J gene is TRBJ2-7, the V gene TRBV5-4; 10 bases align to TRBD1. CDR3 length: 15 residues. With 5 bases clipped from V and 4 bases from J, the junction kept 9 bases outside the gene matches. Germline assignment: CDR1 SGHNT and CDR2 YYREEE (reference sequence). CDR3: CASSSTGGARYEQYF. The CDR3 DNA reads TGTGCCAGCAGTTCGACAGGGGGCGCTAGGTACGAGCAGTACTTC.

The rearrangement links TRBV3-1 (or the pseudogene TRBV3-2) to TRBJ1-5; tentative D call: TRBD1 (5 bases). Deletions cut 4 bases from V and 7 bases from J, with 14 bases between. The CDR3 extends over 14 amino acids. Germline CDR1 LGHDT, CDR2 YNNKEL (reference sequence). The CDR3 region has the DNA TGTGCCAGCAGCCCGAGAACAGGTATCCAGCCCCAGCATTTT. Its translation is CASSPRTGIQPQHF.

J is TRBJ2-5 and V is TRBV18; 7 nucleotides line up with TRBD1. The germline V gene has CDR1 KGHSH and CDR2 LQKENI. This CDR3 comprises 14 residues. V lost 2 bases to trimming and J lost 3 bases; unmatched junction nucleotides: 3. This chain's CDR3 is CASSPAGTEETQYF. CDR3 nucleotides: TGTGCCAGCTCACCAGCAGGGACAGAAGAGACCCAGTACTTC.

About this clone: Germline and junction disagree at one end, which may indicate a read error. This chain joins TRBV18 and TRBJ2-5; a weak D match, TRBD1 (6 bases). This CDR3 has 15 amino acids. Germline V CDR1 and CDR2: KGHSH, LQKENI. Here the CDR3 reads CASSPLGTRQETQYF. The CDR3 DNA sequence: TGTGCCAGCTCGCCACTCGGGACAAGGCAAGAGACCCAGTACTTC.

The J gene is TRBJ2-3, the V gene TRBV5-1; D remains ambiguous. Germline CDR1 SGHRS, CDR2 YFSETQ. The CDR3 is 14 residues long. V was trimmed by 4 bases and J by 2 bases, leaving 11 bases between them. The CDR3 region has the DNA TGCGCCAGCAGCCTAACAGTTCTCACAGATACGCAGTATTTT. This sequence encodes CASSLTVLTDTQYF.

This chain uses TRBV25-1 with TRBJ2-1; 15 bases fit TRBD2. The CDR3 has 18 amino acids. The germline CDR1 and CDR2 sequences are MGHDK and SYGVNS. J gave up 7 bases and V 7 bases, and 14 bases lay outside the gene matches. The CDR3 is CASTLGPGLAGGRNEQFF. The CDR3 bases are TGTGCCAGCACCCTGGGGCCGGGACTAGCGGGAGGTCGAAATGAGCAGTTCTTC. Drawing the rest from reference TRBV25-1 and TRBJ2-1, the complete variable domain is EADIYQTPRYLVIGTGKKITLECSQTMGHDKMYWYQQDPGMELHLIHYSYGVNSTEKGDLSSESTVSRIRTEHFPLTLESARPSHTSQYLCASTLGPGLAGGRNEQFFGPGTRLTVL.

This clone was seen a few times. V and J are TRBV7-6 and TRBJ2-1; 7 bases are shared with TRBD2. CDR1 and CDR2 (germline): SGHVS, FNYEAQ. Trimming at V came to 4 bases and at J to 0 bases, leaving 9 bases not matched to a gene. There are 17 residues in the CDR3. CDR3 amino acids: CASSSGQGLSSYNEQFF. The CDR3 DNA reads TGTGCCAGCAGCTCCGGCCAGGGACTAAGCTCCTACAATGAGCAGTTCTTC.

The genes are TRBV18 and TRBJ1-1, with 7 bases fitting TRBD1. CDR1 KGHSH and CDR2 LQKENI come from the germline V gene. This CDR3 contains 13 residues. The trim removed 6 bases at V and 11 bases at J, leaving 12 bases unmatched. The chain's CDR3 is CASSLDRVGSAFF. CDR3 coding DNA: TGTGCCAGCTCCCTTGACAGGGTTGGTTCGGCTTTCTTT.

The chain is built from TRBV4-3 and TRBJ2-2, with D unclear. Germline loops: CDR1 LGHNA, CDR2 YSLEER. The CDR3 spans 15 residues. Trimming took off 1 base at V and 3 bases at J, with 9 bases between the two ends. The CDR3 here is CASSQVTPYTGELFF. In DNA, the CDR3 is TGCGCCAGCAGCCAAGTTACTCCGTACACCGGGGAGCTGTTTTTT.

The chain recombines TRBV11-2 with TRBJ2-2; a possible D gene is TRBD2 (5 bases). The CDR3 loop spans 15 amino acids. Trimming cost V 3 bases and J 4 bases, with 12 bases left between them. Germline V gives CDR1 SGHAT, CDR2 FQNNGV. CDR3 region: CASSLGNSGTGELFF. The CDR3 region has the DNA TGTGCCAGCAGCTTGGGTAACAGCGGCACCGGGGAGCTGTTTTTT.

This clone was counted a few times. This chain connects TRBV4-1 to TRBJ2-1; TRBD2 matches 7 bases. V was clipped by 3 bases and J by 4 bases; unmatched bases: 12. The V gene's germline CDR1 is MGHRA and CDR2 YSYEKL. CDR3 length: 17 residues. The DNA for the CDR3 is TGCGCCAGCAGCCACCAACCGAGCGGGACCGGGTACAATGAGCAGTTCTTC. Its protein is CASSHQPSGTGYNEQFF.